This T cell receptor (beta chain) comes out of a study of response to subunit inactivated influenza vaccine. As regards this clonotype: Its antigen is unknown.

A single record per CDR3 protein comes from TCRdb applying MiXCR to the RT-PCR reads. This table has roughly 500,000 distinct CDR3 sequences, 16% appearing once. Study-wide points: Each seasonal influenza vaccination recruits few new T cells, the authors suggested.

The receptor's source is a man aged 45-69 years who received an inactivated influenza vaccine. The source material was CD4+ T cells sorted from PBMCs, sampled roughly 24 months after vaccination.

The chain's CDR3 is CAITKDGYNEQFF. As DNA, the CDR3 is TGTGCCATCACCAAGGACGGTTACAATGAGCAGTTCTTC. The chain couples TRBV10-3 to TRBJ2-1, with D hard to call. V was pared by 7 bases and J by 4 bases, with 11 bases between. The CDR3 length is 13 residues. Looked up from germline, CDR1 is ENHRY and CDR2 is SYGVKD.